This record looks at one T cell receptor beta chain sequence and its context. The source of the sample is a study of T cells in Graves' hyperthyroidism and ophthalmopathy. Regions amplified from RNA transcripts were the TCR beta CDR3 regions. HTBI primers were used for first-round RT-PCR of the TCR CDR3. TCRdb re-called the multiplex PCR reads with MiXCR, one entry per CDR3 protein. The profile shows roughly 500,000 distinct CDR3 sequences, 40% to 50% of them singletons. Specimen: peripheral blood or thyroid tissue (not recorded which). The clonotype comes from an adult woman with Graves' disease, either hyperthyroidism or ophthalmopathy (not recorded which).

The CDR3, as DNA: TGTGCCATCACCCGGGACATGAACACTGAAGCTTTCTTT. It is translated as CAITRDMNTEAFF. This chain links TRBV10-3 with TRBJ1-1, with D perhaps matching TRBD1 (6 bases). Germline CDR1 and CDR2: ENHRY and SYGVKD. Trimming removed 7 bases from V and 0 bases from J, with 9 bases in between. The CDR3 has 13 amino acids.